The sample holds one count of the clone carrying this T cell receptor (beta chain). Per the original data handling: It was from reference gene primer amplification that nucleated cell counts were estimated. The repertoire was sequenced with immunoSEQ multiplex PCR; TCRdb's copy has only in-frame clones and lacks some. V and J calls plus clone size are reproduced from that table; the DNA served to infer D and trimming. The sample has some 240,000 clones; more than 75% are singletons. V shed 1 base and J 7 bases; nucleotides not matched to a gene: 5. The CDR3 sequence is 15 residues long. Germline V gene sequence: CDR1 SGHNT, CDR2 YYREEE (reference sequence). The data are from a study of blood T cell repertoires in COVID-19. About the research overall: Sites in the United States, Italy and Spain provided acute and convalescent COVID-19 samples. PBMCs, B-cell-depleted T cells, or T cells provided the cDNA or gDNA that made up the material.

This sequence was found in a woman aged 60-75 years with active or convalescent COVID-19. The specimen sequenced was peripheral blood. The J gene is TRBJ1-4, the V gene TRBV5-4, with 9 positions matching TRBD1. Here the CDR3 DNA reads TGTGCCAGCAGCTTGACCGGGACAGGGCTTGAAAAACTGTTTTTT. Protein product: CASSLTGTGLEKLFF.